The rows below give T cell receptor beta chains drawn from one sample of a study of T cell repertoires in cytomegalovirus infection. The antigens these receptors bind are not known. MiXCR was run by TCRdb on the reads, yielding one entry per CDR3 protein. The sample yields a few hundred thousand distinct CDR3 sequences, approximately 40% seen once. This material consisted of cultured PBMCs, taken from culture after CMV antigen stimulation. These receptors were obtained from a human donor in good health (CMV status not recorded). Some clones in this sample may be carry-over from other donors' samples. The CDR3 runs from the conserved cysteine through the conserved F or W. The D gene is left open where the match is weak. For some rows the clone size is stated as once, few or many, or as a class when expanded; others skip it.

abundance: NA; j_gene: TRBJ2-5; d_gene: NA; v_gene: TRBV7-2; CDR3aa: CASSFNREETQYF; CDR3nt: TGTGCCAGCAGCTTCAACAGAGAAGAGACCCAGTACTTC
abundance: NA; j_gene: TRBJ1-1; d_gene: NA; v_gene: TRBV7-9; CDR3aa: CASSPMVTEAFF; CDR3nt: TGTGCCAGCAGCCCAATGGTGACTGAAGCTTTCTTT
abundance: NA; j_gene: TRBJ1-1; d_gene: NA; v_gene: TRBV12-3/TRBV12-4; CDR3aa: CASLPVGVGNTEAFF; CDR3nt: TGTGCCAGCCTCCCGGTAGGGGTTGGGAACACTGAAGCTTTCTTT
abundance: many; j_gene: TRBJ1-1; d_gene: NA; v_gene: TRBV7-8; CDR3aa: CASSPQPGDTEAFF; CDR3nt: TGTGCCAGCAGCCCTCAACCGGGGGACACTGAAGCTTTCTTT
abundance: NA; j_gene: TRBJ2-7; d_gene: NA; v_gene: TRBV6-5; CDR3aa: CASSYSTDYYEQYF; CDR3nt: TGTGCCAGCAGTTACTCGACAGATTACTACGAGCAGTACTTC
abundance: NA; j_gene: TRBJ2-2; d_gene: TRBD2; v_gene: TRBV7-9; CDR3aa: CASSFQRGVGELFF; CDR3nt: TGTGCCAGCAGCTTCCAGCGGGGTGTCGGGGAGCTGTTTTTT
abundance: NA; j_gene: TRBJ1-6; d_gene: NA; v_gene: TRBV28; CDR3aa: CASTPPGGDSPLHF; CDR3nt: TGTGCCAGCACCCCCCCCGGGGGCGATTCACCCCTCCACTTT
abundance: NA; j_gene: TRBJ2-2; d_gene: NA; v_gene: TRBV7-6; CDR3aa: CASSPLGGSGKEENTGELFF; CDR3nt: TGTGCCAGCAGCCCGCTAGGAGGGTCGGGCAAGGAGGAGAACACCGGGGAGCTGTTTTTT
abundance: NA; j_gene: TRBJ1-1; d_gene: NA; v_gene: TRBV10-3; CDR3aa: CAISESIGGWNTEAFF; CDR3nt: TGTGCCATCAGTGAGTCGATCGGGGGCTGGAACACTGAAGCTTTCTTT
abundance: many; j_gene: TRBJ1-1; d_gene: NA; v_gene: TRBV7-9; CDR3aa: CASSLVGGTTEAFF; CDR3nt: TGTGCCAGCAGCTTGGTCGGGGGGACCACTGAAGCTTTCTTT
abundance: NA; j_gene: TRBJ2-7; d_gene: NA; v_gene: TRBV12-3/TRBV12-4; CDR3aa: CASSLGSQSYEQYF; CDR3nt: TGTGCCAGCAGTTTAGGTTCACAGTCCTACGAGCAGTACTTC
abundance: NA; j_gene: TRBJ1-2; d_gene: NA; v_gene: TRBV4-2; CDR3aa: CASSQVTREGYTF; CDR3nt: TGTGCCAGCAGCCAAGTGACGAGGGAGGGCTACACCTTC
abundance: NA; j_gene: TRBJ2-3; d_gene: NA; v_gene: TRBV20-1; CDR3aa: CSAPPPHGEDTQYF; CDR3nt: TGCAGTGCTCCTCCTCCTCACGGGGAGGATACGCAGTATTTT
abundance: NA; j_gene: TRBJ1-1; d_gene: TRBD1; v_gene: TRBV6-1; CDR3aa: CASSLTGENTEAFF; CDR3nt: TGTGCCAGCAGTCTGACAGGGGAGAACACTGAAGCTTTCTTT
abundance: many; j_gene: TRBJ1-5; d_gene: TRBD1; v_gene: TRBV7-2; CDR3aa: CASSSTGQSNQPQHF; CDR3nt: TGTGCCAGCAGCTCAACGGGACAGTCAAATCAGCCCCAGCATTTT
abundance: few; j_gene: TRBJ2-5; d_gene: TRBD1; v_gene: TRBV6-2/TRBV6-3; CDR3aa: CASSTGQGAHVAGAPGQETQYF; CDR3nt: TGTGCCAGCAGTACCGGACAGGGGGCACACGTAGCGGGAGCTCCGGGGCAAGAGACCCAGTACTTC
abundance: NA; j_gene: TRBJ2-1; d_gene: NA; v_gene: TRBV7-2; CDR3aa: CASSLGGGPHEQFF; CDR3nt: TGTGCCAGCAGCTTAGGGGGGGGGCCCCATGAGCAGTTCTTC
abundance: few; j_gene: TRBJ1-1; d_gene: NA; v_gene: TRBV7-9; CDR3aa: CASTLDWAGTEAFF; CDR3nt: TGTGCCAGCACCCTGGATTGGGCGGGCACTGAAGCTTTCTTT
abundance: once; j_gene: TRBJ2-4; d_gene: NA; v_gene: TRBV5-6; CDR3aa: CASSLFTRGKNIQYF; CDR3nt: TGTGCCAGCAGCTTGTTCACCCGGGGCAAAAACATTCAGTACTTC
abundance: few; j_gene: TRBJ2-1; d_gene: TRBD2; v_gene: TRBV7-9; CDR3aa: CASSRLAGGPLPYNEQFF; CDR3nt: TGTGCCAGCAGCAGACTAGCGGGAGGGCCACTACCATACAATGAGCAGTTCTTC
abundance: NA; j_gene: TRBJ1-1; d_gene: NA; v_gene: TRBV19; CDR3aa: CASSRSGLSAEAFF; CDR3nt: TGTGCCAGTAGTCGGTCCGGGTTGTCAGCTGAAGCTTTCTTT
abundance: NA; j_gene: TRBJ1-4; d_gene: NA; v_gene: TRBV12-3/TRBV12-4; CDR3aa: CASSFGGRVEKLFF; CDR3nt: TGTGCCAGCAGTTTTGGGGGCCGAGTTGAAAAACTGTTTTTT
abundance: few; j_gene: TRBJ2-3; d_gene: NA; v_gene: TRBV20-1; CDR3aa: CSARDRHLGPSTDTQYF; CDR3nt: TGCAGTGCTAGAGATCGCCATCTGGGACCCTCCACAGATACGCAGTATTTT
abundance: once; j_gene: TRBJ1-2; d_gene: TRBD1; v_gene: TRBV7-6; CDR3aa: CASSPLLGTGGARYGYTF; CDR3nt: TGTGCCAGCAGCCCCCTTTTAGGGACAGGGGGCGCCCGATATGGCTACACCTTC
abundance: few; j_gene: TRBJ2-7; d_gene: NA; v_gene: TRBV28; CDR3aa: CASSLPAYEQYF; CDR3nt: TGTGCCAGCAGTTTACCGGCATACGAGCAGTACTTC